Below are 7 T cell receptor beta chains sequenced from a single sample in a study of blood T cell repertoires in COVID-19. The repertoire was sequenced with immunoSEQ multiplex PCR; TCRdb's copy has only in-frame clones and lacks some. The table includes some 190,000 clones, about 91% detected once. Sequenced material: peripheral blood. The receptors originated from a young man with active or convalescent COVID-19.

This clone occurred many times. The CDR3 coding sequence is TGCGCCAGCAGCTTTACCCAGGGCAATGAGCAGTTCTTC. Its translation is CASSFTQGNEQFF. The rearrangement uses TRBV5-1 and TRBJ2-1; tentatively, D is TRBD1 (5 bases). Germline V gene sequence: CDR1 SGHRS, CDR2 YFSETQ. Deletions cut 2 bases from V and 6 bases from J, with 9 bases between. The CDR3 covers 13 residues.

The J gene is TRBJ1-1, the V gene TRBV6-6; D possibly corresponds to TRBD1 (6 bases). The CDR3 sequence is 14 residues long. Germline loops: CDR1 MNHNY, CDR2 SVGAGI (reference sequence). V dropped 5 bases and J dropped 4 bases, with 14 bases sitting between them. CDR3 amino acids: CASSLAATGTEAFF. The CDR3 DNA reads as TGTGCCAGCAGTCTGGCGGCGACAGGCACTGAAGCTTTCTTT.

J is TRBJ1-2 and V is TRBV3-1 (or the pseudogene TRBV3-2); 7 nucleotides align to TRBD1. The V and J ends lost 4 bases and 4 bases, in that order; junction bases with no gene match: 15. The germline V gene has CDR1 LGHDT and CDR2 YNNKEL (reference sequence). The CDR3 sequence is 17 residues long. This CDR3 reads CASSRVSQGLGSYGYTF. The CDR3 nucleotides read TGTGCCAGCAGCCGTGTGTCACAGGGGCTTGGAAGCTATGGCTACACCTTC.

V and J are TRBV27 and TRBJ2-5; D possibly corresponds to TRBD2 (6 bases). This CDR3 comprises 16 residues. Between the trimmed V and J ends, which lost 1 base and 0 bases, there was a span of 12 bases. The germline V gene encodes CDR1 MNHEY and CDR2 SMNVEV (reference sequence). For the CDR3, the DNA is TGTGCCAGCAGTTTATGGGCGGGGTCGTACCAAGAGACCCAGTACTTC. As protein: CASSLWAGSYQETQYF.

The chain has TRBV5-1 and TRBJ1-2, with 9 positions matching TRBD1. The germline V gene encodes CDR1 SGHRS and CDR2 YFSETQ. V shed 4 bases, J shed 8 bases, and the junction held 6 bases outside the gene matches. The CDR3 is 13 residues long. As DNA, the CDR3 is TGCGCCAGCAGCCAGGGACAGGGTATGGGCTACACCTTC. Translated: CASSQGQGMGYTF.

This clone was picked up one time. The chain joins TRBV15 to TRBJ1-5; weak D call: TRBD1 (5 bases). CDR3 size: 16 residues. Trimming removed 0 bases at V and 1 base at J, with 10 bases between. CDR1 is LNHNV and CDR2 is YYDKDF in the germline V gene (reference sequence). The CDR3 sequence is CATSRDRVGSNQPQHF. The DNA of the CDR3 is TGTGCCACCAGCAGAGACAGGGTAGGGAGCAATCAGCCCCAGCATTTT.

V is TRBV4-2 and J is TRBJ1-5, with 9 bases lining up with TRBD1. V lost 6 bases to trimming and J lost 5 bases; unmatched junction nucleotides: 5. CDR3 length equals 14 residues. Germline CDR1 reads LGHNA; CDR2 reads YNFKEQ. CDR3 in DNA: TGTGCCAGCAGTCGCACAGGGGGCGATCAGCCCCAGCATTTT. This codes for CASSRTGGDQPQHF.